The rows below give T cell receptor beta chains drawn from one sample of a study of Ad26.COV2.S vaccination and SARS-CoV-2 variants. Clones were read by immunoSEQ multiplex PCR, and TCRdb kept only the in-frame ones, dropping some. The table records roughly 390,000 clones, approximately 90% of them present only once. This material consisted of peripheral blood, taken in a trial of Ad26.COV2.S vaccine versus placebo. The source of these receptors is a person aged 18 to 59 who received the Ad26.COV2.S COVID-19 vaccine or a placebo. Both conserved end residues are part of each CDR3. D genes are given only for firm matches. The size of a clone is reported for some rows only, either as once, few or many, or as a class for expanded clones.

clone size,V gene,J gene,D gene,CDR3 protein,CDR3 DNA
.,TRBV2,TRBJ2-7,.,CASSGPPGRGHEQYF,TGTGCCAGCAGTGGACCGCCAGGCAGGGGCCACGAGCAGTACTTC
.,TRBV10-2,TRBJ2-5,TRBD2,CASRAGGLQETQYF,TGCGCCAGCAGGGCGGGGGGGCTCCAAGAGACCCAGTACTTC
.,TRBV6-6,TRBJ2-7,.,CASGVNSQSYEQYF,TGTGCCAGCGGGGTAAACAGTCAATCCTACGAGCAGTACTTC
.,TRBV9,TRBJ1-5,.,CASSTGEEKSAQHF,TGTGCCAGCAGCACCGGGGAGGAGAAATCGGCCCAGCATTTT
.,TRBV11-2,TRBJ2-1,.,CASSPTSWGRDEQFF,TGTGCCAGCAGCCCCACATCGTGGGGAAGGGATGAGCAGTTCTTC
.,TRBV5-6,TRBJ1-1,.,CASSLVGRRMNTEAFF,TGTGCCAGCAGCTTGGTGGGAAGGCGGATGAACACTGAAGCTTTCTTT
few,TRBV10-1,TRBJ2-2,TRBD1,CASSESTGDTGELFF,TGCGCCAGCAGTGAGTCGACAGGGGACACCGGGGAGCTGTTTTTT
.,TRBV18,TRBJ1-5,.,CASSRTDSNQPQHF,TGTGCCAGCTCACGGACAGATAGCAATCAGCCCCAGCATTTT
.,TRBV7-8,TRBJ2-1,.,CASSYGILEQFF,TGTGCCAGCAGCTACGGAATTCTGGAGCAGTTCTTC
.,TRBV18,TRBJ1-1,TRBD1,CASSPFPPGGPNTEAFF,TGTGCCAGCTCACCATTTCCCCCAGGGGGCCCAAACACTGAAGCTTTCTTT
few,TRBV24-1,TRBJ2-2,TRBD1,CATRRQGTGELFF,TGTGCCACCAGACGACAGGGGACCGGGGAGCTGTTTTTT
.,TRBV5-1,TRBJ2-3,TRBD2,CASSLGLAGSRTDTQYF,TGCGCCAGCAGCTTGGGTCTAGCGGGGAGTAGGACAGATACGCAGTATTTT
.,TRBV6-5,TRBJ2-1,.,CASRPGISYNEQFF,TGTGCCAGCAGGCCTGGAATCTCCTACAATGAGCAGTTCTTC
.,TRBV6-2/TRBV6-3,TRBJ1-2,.,CASSTSDRDFSLYGYTF,.
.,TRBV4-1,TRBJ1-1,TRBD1,CASSKQGEAEAFF,TGCGCCAGCAGCAAACAGGGGGAGGCTGAAGCTTTCTTT
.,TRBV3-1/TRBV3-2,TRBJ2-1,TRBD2,CASRAAGGSSYNEQFF,TGTGCCAGCAGAGCAGCGGGGGGCAGCTCCTACAATGAGCAGTTCTTC
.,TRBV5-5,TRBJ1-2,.,CASSFDGRGSGYGYTF,TGTGCCAGCAGCTTTGATGGGCGGGGCTCGGGCTATGGCTACACCTTC
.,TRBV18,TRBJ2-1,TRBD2,CASSPTSGGAFNEQFF,TGTGCCAGCTCACCTACTAGCGGGGGGGCCTTCAATGAGCAGTTCTTC
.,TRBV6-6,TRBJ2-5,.,CASSYSKGIGETQYF,TGTGCCAGCAGTTACTCGAAGGGAATAGGAGAGACCCAGTACTTC
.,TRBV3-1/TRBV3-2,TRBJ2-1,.,CASSQDPGEAGEQFF,TGTGCCAGCAGCCAAGACCCGGGGGAGGCGGGCGAGCAGTTCTTC
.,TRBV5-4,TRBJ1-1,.,CASSLEWTMNTEAFF,TGTGCCAGCAGCTTGGAGTGGACCATGAACACTGAAGCTTTCTTT
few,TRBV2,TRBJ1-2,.,CASSGGGYTF,TGTGCCAGCAGTGGGGGTGGCTACACCTTC
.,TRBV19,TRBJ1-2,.,CASKGDTSLYGYTF,TGTGCCAGTAAAGGTGACACCTCCCTCTATGGCTACACCTTC
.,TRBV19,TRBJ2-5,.,CASSNQQETQYF,TGTGCCAGTAGTAACCAGCAAGAGACCCAGTACTTC
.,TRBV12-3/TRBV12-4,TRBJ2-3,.,CASIGSGGNTQYF,TGTGCCAGCATAGGTTCCGGCGGAAATACGCAGTATTTT
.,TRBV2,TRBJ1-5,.,CASTGRRNQPQHF,TGTGCCAGCACAGGGCGTCGCAATCAGCCCCAGCATTTT
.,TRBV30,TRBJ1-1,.,CAWSVQTNTEAFF,TGTGCCTGGAGTGTCCAAACGAACACTGAAGCTTTCTTT
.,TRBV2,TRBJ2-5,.,CASSEGRGQTQYF,TGTGCCAGCAGTGAAGGCAGGGGCCAGACCCAGTACTTC
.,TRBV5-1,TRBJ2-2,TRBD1,CASSLTPGTGRGELFF,TGCGCCAGCAGCTTGACCCCCGGGACAGGGCGCGGGGAGCTGTTTTTT
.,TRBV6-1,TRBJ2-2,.,CASSEFGREDTGELFF,TGTGCCAGCAGTGAATTTGGAAGGGAAGACACCGGGGAGCTGTTTTTT
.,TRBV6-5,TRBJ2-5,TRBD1,CASSYSTGGQTQYF,TGTGCCAGCAGTTACTCCACAGGGGGGCAGACCCAGTACTTC
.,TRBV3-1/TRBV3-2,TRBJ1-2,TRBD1,CASRRTGDGRGYTF,TGTGCCAGCAGGCGGACAGGAGATGGTCGTGGCTACACCTTC
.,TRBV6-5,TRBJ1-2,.,CASSRSTGSDYGYTF,TGTGCCAGCAGCCGCAGTACAGGGTCGGACTATGGCTACACCTTC
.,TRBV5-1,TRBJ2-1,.,CASSLGRGGDEQFF,TGCGCCAGCAGCTTGGGGAGGGGCGGAGATGAGCAGTTCTTC
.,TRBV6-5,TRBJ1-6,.,CASSYWGGSYNSPLHF,TGTGCCAGCAGTTACTGGGGGGGCTCCTATAATTCACCCCTCCACTTT
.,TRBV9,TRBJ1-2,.,CASSVPRGPTYGYTF,TGTGCCAGCAGCGTCCCAAGAGGCCCGACCTATGGCTACACCTTC
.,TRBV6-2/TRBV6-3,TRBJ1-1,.,CASSYMGQVNTEAFF,TGTGCCAGCAGTTATATGGGGCAGGTCAACACTGAAGCTTTCTTT
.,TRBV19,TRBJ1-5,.,CASRTAYSNQPQHF,TGTGCCAGTAGAACGGCTTATAGCAATCAGCCCCAGCATTTT
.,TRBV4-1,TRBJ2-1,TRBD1,CASSLNRDRDNEQFF,TGCGCCAGCAGCCTCAACCGGGACAGAGACAATGAGCAGTTCTTC
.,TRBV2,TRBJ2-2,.,CASSTGPIPNTGELFF,TGTGCCAGCAGTACCGGACCTATCCCGAACACCGGGGAGCTGTTTTTT
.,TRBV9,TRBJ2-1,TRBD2,CASSVGTSDYNEQFF,TGTGCCAGCAGCGTCGGGACTAGCGACTACAATGAGCAGTTCTTC
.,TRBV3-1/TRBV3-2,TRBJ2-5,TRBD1,CASSPGSWTGEETQYF,TGTGCCAGCAGCCCAGGGTCGTGGACAGGGGAAGAGACCCAGTACTTC
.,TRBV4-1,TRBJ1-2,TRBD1,CASSPTGESISGYTF,TGCGCCAGCAGCCCAACAGGGGAATCTATATCAGGCTACACCTTC
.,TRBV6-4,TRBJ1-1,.,CASSADTKGEAFF,TGTGCCAGCAGTGCGGACACAAAGGGGGAAGCTTTCTTT